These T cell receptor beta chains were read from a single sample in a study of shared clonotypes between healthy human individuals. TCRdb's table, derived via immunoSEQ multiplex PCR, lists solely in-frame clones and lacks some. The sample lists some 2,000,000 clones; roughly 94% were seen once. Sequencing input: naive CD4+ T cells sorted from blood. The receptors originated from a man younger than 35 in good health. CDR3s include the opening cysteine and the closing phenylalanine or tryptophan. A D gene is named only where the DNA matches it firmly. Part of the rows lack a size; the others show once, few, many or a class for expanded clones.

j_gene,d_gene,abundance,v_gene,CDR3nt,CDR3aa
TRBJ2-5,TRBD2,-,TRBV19,TGTGCCAGTAGTATTCTGGCGGGAGGGGGGGAGACCCAGTACTTC,CASSILAGGGETQYF
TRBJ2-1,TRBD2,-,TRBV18,TGTGCCAGCTCACCAGAACGGACGGGCACTGGACTAGCGGGGTTTTCCTACAATGAGCAGTTCTTC,CASSPERTGTGLAGFSYNEQFF
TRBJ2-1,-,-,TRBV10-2,TGCGCCAGCGCAACTCTCAGTGGGGTTGAGCAGTTCTTC,CASATLSGVEQFF
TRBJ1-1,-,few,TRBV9,TGTGCCAGCAGCGTAGAGGGAACTGAAGCTTTCTTT,CASSVEGTEAFF
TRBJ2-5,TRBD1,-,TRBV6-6,TGTGCCAGCAGTTTGACAGGGTCCCAAGAGACCCAGTACTTC,CASSLTGSQETQYF
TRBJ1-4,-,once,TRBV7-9,TGTGCCAGCAGCTTAGTTGGGGAAGCAACTAATGAAAAACTGTTTTTT,CASSLVGEATNEKLFF
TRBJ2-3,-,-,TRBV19,TGTGCCAGTAGTATTTCCAGGGTTGCCGATACGCAGTATTTT,CASSISRVADTQYF
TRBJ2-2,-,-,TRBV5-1,TGCGCCAGCAGCTTGGAGGTCGTCGCGAACACCGGGGAGCTGTTTTTT,CASSLEVVANTGELFF
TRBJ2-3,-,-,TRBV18,TGTGCCAGCTCACCCCTTAACACAGATACGCAGTATTTT,CASSPLNTDTQYF
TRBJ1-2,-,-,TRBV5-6,TGTGCCAGCAGCCTAGAGGGGGGCCTCCCGACCCTTAACTATGGCTACACCTTC,CASSLEGGLPTLNYGYTF
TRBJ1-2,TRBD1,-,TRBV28,TGTGCCAGCAGAGTCCAGGACAGGGCCTCGGTGAGTGGCTACACCTTC,CASRVQDRASVSGYTF
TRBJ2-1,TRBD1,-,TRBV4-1,TGCGCCAGCAGCGCAGATAGGGGGCTTGACAATGAGCAGTTCTTC,CASSADRGLDNEQFF
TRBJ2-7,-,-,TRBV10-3,TGTGCCATCAGTGAGTCTTCTTCCCCAGACCGGAGCGAGCAGTACTTC,CAISESSSPDRSEQYF
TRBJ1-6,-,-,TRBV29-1,TGCAGCGCGTTAGGGGACGGTAATTCACCCCTCCACTTT,CSALGDGNSPLHF
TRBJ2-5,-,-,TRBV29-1,TGCAGCGTTGGCGGGGTTGGGGGTCAAGAGACCCAGTACTTC,CSVGGVGGQETQYF
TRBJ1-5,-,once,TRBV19,TGTGCCAGTAATACGGGACTACTAAGCAATCAGCCCCAGCATTTT,CASNTGLLSNQPQHF
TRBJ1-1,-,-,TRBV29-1,TGCAGCGTTGAGGCACCGACGGCCATGAACACTGAAGCTTTCTTT,CSVEAPTAMNTEAFF
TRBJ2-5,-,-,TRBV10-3,TGTGCCACTAACGCGGGGCCCCAAGAGACCCAGTACTTC,CATNAGPQETQYF
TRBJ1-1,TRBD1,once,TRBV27,TGTGCCAGCAGTTTACAGGGGGGTGGCACTGAAGCTTTCTTT,CASSLQGGGTEAFF
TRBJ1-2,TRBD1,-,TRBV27,TGTGCCAGCAGTTTATCGGGACAGGGGATCTATGGCTACACCTTC,CASSLSGQGIYGYTF
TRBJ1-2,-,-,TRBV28,TGTGCCAGCAGTTCCTCGACTCCGGCGGGAGGCTACACCTTC,CASSSSTPAGGYTF
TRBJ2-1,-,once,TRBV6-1,TGTGCCAGCAGTGGATCGGACCACCCATTTCCTGAGCAGTTCTTC,CASSGSDHPFPEQFF
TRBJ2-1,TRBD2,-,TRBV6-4,TGTGCCAGCACTCCGACTAGCGGGGGGAACAATGAGCAGTTCTTC,CASTPTSGGNNEQFF
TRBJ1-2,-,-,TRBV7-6,TGTGCCAGCAGCCTGGACGGGACCTATGGCTACACCTTC,CASSLDGTYGYTF
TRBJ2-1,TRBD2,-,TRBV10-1,TGCGCCAGCAACCTCGGTGGTAGCGGGATTTGGAAGCGCAATGAGCAGTTCTTC,CASNLGGSGIWKRNEQFF
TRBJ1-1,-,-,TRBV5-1,TGCGCCAGCAGCAGCTACAAGGAGGGCACTGAAGCTTTCTTT,CASSSYKEGTEAFF
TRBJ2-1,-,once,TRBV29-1,TGCAGCGTTGAACGGTACAATGAGCAGTTCTTC,CSVERYNEQFF
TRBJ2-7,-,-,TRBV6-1,TGTGCCAGCTGGTCACAGGGCCCATACGAGCAGTACTTC,CASWSQGPYEQYF
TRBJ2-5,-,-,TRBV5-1,TGCGCCAGCAGCTTGATCCCCGGGGAGACCCAGTACTTC,CASSLIPGETQYF
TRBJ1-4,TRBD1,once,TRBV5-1,TGCGCCAGCAGCCCGGGACAGGGGTGGGAAAAACTGTTTTTT,CASSPGQGWEKLFF
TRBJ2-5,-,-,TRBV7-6,TGTGCCAGCAGCTTAGCAGGGGCGAGGCAAGAGACCCAGTACTTC,CASSLAGARQETQYF
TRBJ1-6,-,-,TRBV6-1,TGTGCCAGCAGTGAAGGGGACTCTAGTTCACCCCTCCACTTT,CASSEGDSSSPLHF
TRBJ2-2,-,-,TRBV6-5,TGTGCCAGCAGTTACTCACAGGGACTCACCGGGGAGCTGTTTTTT,CASSYSQGLTGELFF
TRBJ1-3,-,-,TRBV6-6,TGTGCCAGCACCCCCGAGGTGTTTGGAAACACCATATATTTT,CASTPEVFGNTIYF
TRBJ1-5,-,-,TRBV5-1,TGCGCCAGCAGCTTGGACCCACAGGGAGGTAGCAATCAGCCCCAGCATTTT,CASSLDPQGGSNQPQHF
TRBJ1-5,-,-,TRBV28,TGTGCCAGCAGACAAGGGTGGGCAGATAGCAATCAGCCCCAGCATTTT,CASRQGWADSNQPQHF
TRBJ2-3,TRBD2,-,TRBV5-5,TGTGCCAGCAGCTCAGCGGGACTTTCCGGAGATACGCAGTATTTT,CASSSAGLSGDTQYF
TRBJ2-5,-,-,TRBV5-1,TGCGCCAGCAGCTTGGGACGCGGGATTCTTAAGGAGACCCAGTACTTC,CASSLGRGILKETQYF
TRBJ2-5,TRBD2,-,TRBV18,TGTGCCAGCTCACAAGGACTAGGTGGGAGAGAGACCCAGTACTTC,CASSQGLGGRETQYF
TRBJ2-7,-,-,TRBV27,TGTGCCACCAGGGGGGAGGACGAACTTACCTCCGAGCAGTACTTC,CATRGEDELTSEQYF
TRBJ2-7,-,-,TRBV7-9,TGTGCCAGCAGCCCGGGGCCTTCCTACGAGCAGTACTTC,CASSPGPSYEQYF
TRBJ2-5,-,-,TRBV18,TGTGCCAGCTCACCACCACCGGGGGAGACCCAGTACTTC,CASSPPPGETQYF
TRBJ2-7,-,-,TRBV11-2,TGTGCCAGCAGCCCAAAATCCTACGAGCAGTACTTC,CASSPKSYEQYF